The present T cell receptor (beta chain) was sequenced within a study of T cell responses to AZD1222 COVID-19 vaccine. Study observations and caveats: Baseline testing showed seropositivity in only five to seven AZD1222 recipients.

The germline gives CDR1 LGHDT, CDR2 YNNKEL (reference sequence). The CDR3 has 16 amino acids. The V and J ends lost 0 bases and 2 bases respectively, with 14 bases between them. Of note for this clone: As yet, its antigen is unknown.

Using immunoSEQ multiplex PCR, the repertoire was profiled, and TCRdb retains in-frame clones only, with some absent. The sample carries about 100,000 clones, around 87% recorded once. The specimen was peripheral blood, collected on day 0 of AZD1222 vaccination. This TCR was recovered from an adult in good health. This chain joins TRBV3-1 (or the pseudogene TRBV3-2) and TRBJ2-7; possibly TRBD1 for D (5 bases). The DNA for the CDR3 is TGTGCCAGCAGCCAAGATATGGCAGGGCTACCCTACGAGCAGTACTTC. Protein: CASSQDMAGLPYEQYF.